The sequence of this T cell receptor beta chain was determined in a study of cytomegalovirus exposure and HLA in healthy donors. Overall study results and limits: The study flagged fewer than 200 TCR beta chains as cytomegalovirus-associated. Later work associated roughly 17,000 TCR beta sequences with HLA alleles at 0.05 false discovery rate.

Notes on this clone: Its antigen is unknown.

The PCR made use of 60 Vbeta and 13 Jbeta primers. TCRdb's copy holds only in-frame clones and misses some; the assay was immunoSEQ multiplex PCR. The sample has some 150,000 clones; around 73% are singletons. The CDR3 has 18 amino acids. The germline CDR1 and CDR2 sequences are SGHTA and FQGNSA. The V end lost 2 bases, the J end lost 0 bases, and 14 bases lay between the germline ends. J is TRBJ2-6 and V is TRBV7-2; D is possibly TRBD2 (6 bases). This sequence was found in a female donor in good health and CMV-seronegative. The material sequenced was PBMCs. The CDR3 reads CASSLSSRGNSGANVLTF. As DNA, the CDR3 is TGTGCCAGCAGCTTATCTTCCCGGGGGAACTCTGGGGCCAACGTCCTGACTTTC.